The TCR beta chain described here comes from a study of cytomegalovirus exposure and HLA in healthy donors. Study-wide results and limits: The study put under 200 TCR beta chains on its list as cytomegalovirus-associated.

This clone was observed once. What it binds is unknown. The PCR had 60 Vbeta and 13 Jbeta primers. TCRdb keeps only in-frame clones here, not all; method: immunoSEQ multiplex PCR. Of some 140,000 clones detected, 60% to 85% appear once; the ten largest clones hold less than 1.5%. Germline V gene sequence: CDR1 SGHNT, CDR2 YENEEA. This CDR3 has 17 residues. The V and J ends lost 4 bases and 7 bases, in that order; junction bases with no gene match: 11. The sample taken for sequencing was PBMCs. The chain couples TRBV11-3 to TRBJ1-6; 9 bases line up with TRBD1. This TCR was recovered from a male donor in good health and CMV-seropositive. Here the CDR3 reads CASSSETGTGRNSPLHF. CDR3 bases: TGTGCCAGCAGCTCTGAAACCGGGACAGGGCGGAATTCACCCCTCCACTTT.